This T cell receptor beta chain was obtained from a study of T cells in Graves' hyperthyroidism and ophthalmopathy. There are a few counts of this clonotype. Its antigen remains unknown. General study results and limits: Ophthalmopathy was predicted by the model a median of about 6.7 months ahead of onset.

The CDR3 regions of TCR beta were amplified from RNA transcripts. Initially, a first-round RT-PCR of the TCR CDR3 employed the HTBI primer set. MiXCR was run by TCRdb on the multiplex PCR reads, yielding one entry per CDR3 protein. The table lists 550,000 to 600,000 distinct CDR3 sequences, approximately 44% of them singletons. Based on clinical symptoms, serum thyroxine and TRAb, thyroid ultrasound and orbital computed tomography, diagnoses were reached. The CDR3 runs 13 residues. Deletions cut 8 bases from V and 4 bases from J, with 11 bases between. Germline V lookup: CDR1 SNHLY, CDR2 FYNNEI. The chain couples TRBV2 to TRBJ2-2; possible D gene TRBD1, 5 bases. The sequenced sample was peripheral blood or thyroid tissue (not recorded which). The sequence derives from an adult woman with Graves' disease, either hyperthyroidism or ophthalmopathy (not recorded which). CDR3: CASGAERTGELFF. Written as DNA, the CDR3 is TGTGCCAGCGGGGCGGAACGCACCGGGGAGCTGTTTTTT.